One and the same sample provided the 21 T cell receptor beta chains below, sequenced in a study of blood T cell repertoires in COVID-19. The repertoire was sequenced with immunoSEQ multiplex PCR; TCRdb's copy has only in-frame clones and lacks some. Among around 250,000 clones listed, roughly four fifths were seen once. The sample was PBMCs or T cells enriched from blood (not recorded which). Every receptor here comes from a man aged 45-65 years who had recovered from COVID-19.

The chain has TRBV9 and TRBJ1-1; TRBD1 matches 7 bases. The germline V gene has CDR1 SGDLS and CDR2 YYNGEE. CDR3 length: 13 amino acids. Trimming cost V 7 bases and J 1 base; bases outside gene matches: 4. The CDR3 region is CASAAGGNTEAFF. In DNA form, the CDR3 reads TGTGCCAGCGCCGCAGGGGGGAACACTGAAGCTTTCTTT.

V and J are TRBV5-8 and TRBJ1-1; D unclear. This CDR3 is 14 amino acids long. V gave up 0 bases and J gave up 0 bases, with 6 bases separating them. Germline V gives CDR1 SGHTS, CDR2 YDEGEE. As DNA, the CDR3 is TGTGCCAGCAGCTTGGGACACTTGAACACTGAAGCTTTCTTT. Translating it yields CASSLGHLNTEAFF. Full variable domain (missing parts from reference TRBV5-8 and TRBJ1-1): EAGVTQSPTHLIKTRGQQATLRCSPISGHTSVYWYQQALGLGLQFLLWYDEGEERNRGNFPPRFSGRQFPNYSSELNVNALELEDSALYLCASSLGHLNTEAFFGQGTRLTVV.

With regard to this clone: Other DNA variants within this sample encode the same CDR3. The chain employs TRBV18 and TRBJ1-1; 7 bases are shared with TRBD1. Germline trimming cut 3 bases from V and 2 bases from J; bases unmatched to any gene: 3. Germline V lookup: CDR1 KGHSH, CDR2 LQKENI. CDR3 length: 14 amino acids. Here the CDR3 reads CASSPGTANTEAFF. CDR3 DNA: TGTGCCAGCTCACCCGGGACAGCAAACACTGAAGCTTTCTTT.

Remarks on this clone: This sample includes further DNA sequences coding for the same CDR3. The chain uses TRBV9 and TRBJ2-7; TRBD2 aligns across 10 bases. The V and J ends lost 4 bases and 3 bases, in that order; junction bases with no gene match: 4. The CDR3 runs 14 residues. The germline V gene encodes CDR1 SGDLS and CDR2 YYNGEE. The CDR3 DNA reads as TGTGCCAGCAGCCCCGGACTAGCGGACTACGAGCAGTACTTC. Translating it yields CASSPGLADYEQYF.

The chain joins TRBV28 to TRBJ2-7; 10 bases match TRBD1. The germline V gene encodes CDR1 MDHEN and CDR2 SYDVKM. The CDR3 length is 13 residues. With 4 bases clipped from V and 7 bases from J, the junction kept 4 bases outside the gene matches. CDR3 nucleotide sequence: TGTGCCAGCAGTTCCCCGGGACAGGGGGAGCAGTACTTC. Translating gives CASSSPGQGEQYF. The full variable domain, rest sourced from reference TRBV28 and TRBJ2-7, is DVKVTQSSRYLVKRTGEKVFLECVQDMDHENMFWYRQDPGLGLRLIYFSYDVKMKEKGDIPEGYSVSREKKERFSLILESASTNQTSMYLCASSSPGQGEQYFGPGTRLTVT.

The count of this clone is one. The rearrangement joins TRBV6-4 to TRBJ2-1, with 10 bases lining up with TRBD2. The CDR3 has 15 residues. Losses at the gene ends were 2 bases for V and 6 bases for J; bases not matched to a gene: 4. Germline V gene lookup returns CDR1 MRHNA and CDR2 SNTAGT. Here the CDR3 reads CASSDLTSGPNEQFF. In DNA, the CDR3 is TGTGCCAGCAGTGACCTGACTAGCGGGCCCAATGAGCAGTTCTTC.

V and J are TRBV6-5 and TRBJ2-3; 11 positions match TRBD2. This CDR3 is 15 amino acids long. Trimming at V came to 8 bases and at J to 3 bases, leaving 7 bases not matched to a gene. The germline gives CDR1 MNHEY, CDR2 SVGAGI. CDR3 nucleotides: TGTGCCAGCCGCGAGGGGACTAGCGGTACAGATACGCAGTATTTT. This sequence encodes CASREGTSGTDTQYF.

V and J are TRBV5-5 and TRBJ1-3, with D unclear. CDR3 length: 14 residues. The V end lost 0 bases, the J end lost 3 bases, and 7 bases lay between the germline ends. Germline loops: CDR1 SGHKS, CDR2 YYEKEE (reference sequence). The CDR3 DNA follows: TGTGCCAGCAGCTTGGCGGGTTTTGGAAACACCATATATTTT. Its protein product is CASSLAGFGNTIYF.

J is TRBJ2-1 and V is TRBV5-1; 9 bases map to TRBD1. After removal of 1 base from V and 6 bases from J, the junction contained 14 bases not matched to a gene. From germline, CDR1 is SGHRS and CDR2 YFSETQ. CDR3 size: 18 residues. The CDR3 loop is CASSLSWGIGTGPNEQFF. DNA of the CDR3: TGCGCCAGCAGCTTGTCTTGGGGAATAGGGACAGGGCCCAATGAGCAGTTCTTC.

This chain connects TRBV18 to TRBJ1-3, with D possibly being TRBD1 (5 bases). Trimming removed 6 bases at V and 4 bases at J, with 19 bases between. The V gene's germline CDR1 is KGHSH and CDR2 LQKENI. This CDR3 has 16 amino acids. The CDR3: CASSPGTGQGGNTIYF. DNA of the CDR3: TGTGCCAGCTCGCCCGGGACTGGACAAGGGGGAAACACCATATATTTT.

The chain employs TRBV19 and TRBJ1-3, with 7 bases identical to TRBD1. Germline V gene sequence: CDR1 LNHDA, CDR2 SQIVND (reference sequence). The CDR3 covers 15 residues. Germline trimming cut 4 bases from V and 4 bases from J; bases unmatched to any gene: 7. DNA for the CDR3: TGTGCCAGTAGTACCAGACAGGGCCAGGGAAACACCATATATTTT. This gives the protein CASSTRQGQGNTIYF.

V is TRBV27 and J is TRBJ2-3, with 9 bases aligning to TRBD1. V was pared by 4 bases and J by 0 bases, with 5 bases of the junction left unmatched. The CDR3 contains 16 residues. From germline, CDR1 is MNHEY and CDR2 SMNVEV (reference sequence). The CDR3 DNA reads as TGTGCCAGCAGTTGGGACAGGGCCGCTAGCACAGATACGCAGTATTTT. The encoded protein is CASSWDRAASTDTQYF.

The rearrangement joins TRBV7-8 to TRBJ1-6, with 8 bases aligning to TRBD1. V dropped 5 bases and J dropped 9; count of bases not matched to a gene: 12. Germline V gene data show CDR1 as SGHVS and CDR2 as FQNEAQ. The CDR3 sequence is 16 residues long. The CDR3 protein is CASSASRQGLSSPLHF. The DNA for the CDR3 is TGTGCCAGCAGCGCCAGCCGACAGGGGCTCTCTTCACCCCTCCACTTT. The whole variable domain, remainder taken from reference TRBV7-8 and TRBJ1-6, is GAGVSQSPRYKVAKRGQDVALRCDPISGHVSLFWYQQALGQGPEFLTYFQNEAQLDKSGLPSDRFFAERPEGSVSTLKIQRTQQEDSAVYLCASSASRQGLSSPLHFGNGTRLTVT.

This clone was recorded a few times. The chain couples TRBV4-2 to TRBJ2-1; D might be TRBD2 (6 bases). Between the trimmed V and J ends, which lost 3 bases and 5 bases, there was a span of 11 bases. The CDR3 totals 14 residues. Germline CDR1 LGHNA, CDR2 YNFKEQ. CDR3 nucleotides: TGTGCCAGCAGCCATGGGACTGAGGACAATGAGCAGTTCTTC. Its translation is CASSHGTEDNEQFF.

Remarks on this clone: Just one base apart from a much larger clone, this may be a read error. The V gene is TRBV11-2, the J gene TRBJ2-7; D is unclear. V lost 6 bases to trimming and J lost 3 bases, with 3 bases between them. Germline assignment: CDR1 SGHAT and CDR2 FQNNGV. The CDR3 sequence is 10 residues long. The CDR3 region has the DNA TGTGCCAGCAGGTACTACGAGCAGTACTTC. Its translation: CASRYYEQYF.

The CDR3 DNA reads as TGCGCCAGCAGCTTGGCCAGGGCCAATTCACCCCTCCACTTT. It encodes CASSLARANSPLHF. The chain carries TRBV5-1 and TRBJ1-6; D possibly corresponds to TRBD1 (5 bases). Germline CDR1 reads SGHRS; CDR2 reads YFSETQ. The CDR3 sequence is 14 residues long. Trimming cost V 0 bases and J 7 bases, with 8 bases left between them.

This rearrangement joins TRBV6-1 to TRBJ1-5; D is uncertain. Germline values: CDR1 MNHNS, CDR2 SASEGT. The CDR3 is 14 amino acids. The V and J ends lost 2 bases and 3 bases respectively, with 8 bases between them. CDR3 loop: CASSESGINQPQHF. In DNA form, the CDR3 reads TGTGCCAGCAGTGAATCGGGGATCAATCAGCCCCAGCATTTT.

DNA of the CDR3: TGTGCCAGCAGCTACACCGGGACTAGCAACGAGCAGTACTTC. Translating it yields CASSYTGTSNEQYF. V and J are TRBV5-5 and TRBJ2-7; 9 positions match TRBD2. CDR3 length: 14 amino acids. V shed 3 bases, J shed 5 bases, and the junction held 6 bases outside the gene matches. Looked up from germline, CDR1 is SGHKS and CDR2 is YYEKEE (reference sequence).

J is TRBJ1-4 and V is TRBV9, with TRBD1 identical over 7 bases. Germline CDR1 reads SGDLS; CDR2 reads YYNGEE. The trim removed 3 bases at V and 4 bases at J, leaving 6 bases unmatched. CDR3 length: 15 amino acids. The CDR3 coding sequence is TGTGCCAGCAGCGCAACCGGGACAGTTAATGAAAAACTGTTTTTT. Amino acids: CASSATGTVNEKLFF.

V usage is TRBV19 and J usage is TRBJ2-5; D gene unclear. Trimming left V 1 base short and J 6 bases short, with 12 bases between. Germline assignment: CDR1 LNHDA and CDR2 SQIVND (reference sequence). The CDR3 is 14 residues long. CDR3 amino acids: CASSIAGSSQTQYF. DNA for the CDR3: TGTGCCAGTAGTATAGCAGGTAGTTCACAGACCCAGTACTTC.

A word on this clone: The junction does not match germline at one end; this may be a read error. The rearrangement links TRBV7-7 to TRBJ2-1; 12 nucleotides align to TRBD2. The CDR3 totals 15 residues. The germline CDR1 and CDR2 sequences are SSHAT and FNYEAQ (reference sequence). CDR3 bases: TGTGCTAGCACCCGACTAGCGGGGGCTTCCAATGAGCAGTTCTTC. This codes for CASTRLAGASNEQFF.